This T cell receptor beta chain was identified during a study of shared clonotypes between healthy human individuals (dated by TCRdb to about 2020). In terms of the full investigation: The cohort comprised a couple of women and three men aged 18 to 49 years. To increase sequencing depth and limit assay-specific biases, different laboratories used diverse techniques to prepare libraries and sequence TCR repertoires. Per donor, leukapheresis produced somewhere between about 0.8 and 9 billion PBMCs. Per donor, three plates each were used for CD4 naive and CD4 memory, two for CD8 naive, and one for CD8 memory. To estimate repertoire size and how much clonotypes are shared between individuals, the study performed deep sequencing of blood TCR repertoires from about 5 healthy adults.

Using the deep immunoSEQ assay, TCR CDR3 regions were amplified from genomic DNA by multiplex PCR. Extracted genomic DNA from each cell subset was spread evenly across all wells of several immunoSEQ 96-well plates, with each plate serving as a replicate. For sorted subsets, roughly 190 ng of genomic DNA, equivalent to 25,000 to 35,000 T cell genomes, went into each replicate PCR. Purified libraries were measured with a Qubit 3.0 fluorometer, size-checked on a Bioanalyzer 2100, and measured again with the KAPA Library Quantification kit. Every immunoSEQ 96-well plate was sequenced on a separate single-read 150-cycle Illumina NextSeq 550 flow cell. On the study's bioinformatics: Because the immunoSEQ output held only junctional sequences and lacked quality scores, the filtering could not match the filtering applied to full-length reads. Sequences were annotated with PyIR, a Python wrapper for IgBLAST v1.9, using IMGT germline references to assign V/J genes and CDR3. Reads were filtered out if the reads had weak V/J assignments (E-value above 1e-6), no CDR3, stop codons, out-of-frame junctions, or ambiguous translated residues. V3J clonotypes were defined as sequences sharing an identical inferred V gene, J gene, and CDR3 amino acid sequence. Percentage overlap between repertoires was calculated by dividing the number of shared unique clonotypes by the size of the smaller repertoire. Richness of each repertoire was evaluated using RTK rarefaction, the Chao1 estimator, and Recon v2.1 estimates of unobserved clonotypes. Generation probabilities were computed with OLGA for all TCRbeta clonotypes obtained by the gDNA method from four donors. TCRdb mirrors the immuneACCESS table, restricted to in-frame sequences. Some clones are absent from its copies; in checked studies, under half trace to an unresolved V gene, and the reason for the others is unknown. That table supplies the V and J calls and clone size; D and trimming were determined from the DNA. Here the sample has 2,500,000 or so clones; around 90% occur a single time. The ten largest clones capture around 0.14% of the sample.

Healthy HIV-negative adults with no recently reported acute infections or vaccinations were included as donors. Every donor was a Caucasian adult living in Nashville, Tennessee, USA. Magnetic negative selection was used to enrich CD4+ T cells, after which naive cells were positively selected on CD45RA and the negative fraction became the memory subset. After blood collection by leukapheresis, PBMCs were isolated using Ficoll-Histopaque density gradient centrifugation and then cryopreserved in the vapor phase of liquid nitrogen. Analytical flow cytometry was used to check the purity and quantity of each magnetically sorted T cell population. Genomic DNA was isolated from each sorted fraction and quantified by UV absorbance on a Nanodrop 2000c. Regarding this clone: Its antigen remains undetermined. Qualities for individual bases were not recorded, and no much larger clone is one base off.

According to the germline V gene, CDR1 reads ENHRY and CDR2 reads SYGVKD. Between the V and J ends, shortened by 5 bases and 0 bases respectively, the junction contains 14 bases. Measured from the cysteine to the phenylalanine, the CDR3 is 16 residues long. The kept DNA is CDR3 alone, 48 bases in frame from the first base. The full study reports these points: Only blood was sampled, and tissue TCR repertoires likely differ from those in blood. Sharing across several donors was observed for roughly 5.4% of naive CD4, around 3.5% of naive CD8, 2.3% of memory CD4, and about 0.39% of memory CD8 clonotypes. Because the study included a small number of donors, the genetic and exposure-history diversity represented was limited. Rarefaction of sorted-subset datasets indicated incomplete sequencing despite the large sequencing depth. Higher generation probabilities were observed for clonotypes shared by all four sorted-subset donors than for non-shared clonotypes. Naive subsets generally had larger estimated clonotype richness than memory subsets. Pairwise subsampling led to the expectation that sequencing depth would affect the degree of clonotype sharing among donors.

Source material: naive CD4+ T cells sorted from blood. The sample's cell subset or site, from its label and the paper: CD45RA+ positively selected. The source of this sequence is a man younger than 35 in good health. In this chain, TRBV10-3 is recombined with TRBJ2-1; there is no confident call for the D gene. The sequence in DNA is TGTGCCATCAGTCTAAGAGAGCTGAGCTCCTACAATGAGCAGTTCTTC. It translates to CAISLRELSSYNEQFF.